These 14 T cell receptor beta chains came from one sample sequenced in a study of response to subunit inactivated influenza vaccine. TCRdb independently ran MiXCR on the RT-PCR reads; one entry per CDR3 protein. The sample comprises 500,000 to 600,000 distinct CDR3 sequences, 13% to 15% of which are singletons, and roughly 10% rests with the top ten. Sequencing was performed on PBMCs from blood, taken about 12 days after vaccination. Every receptor here comes from a man in his fifties or sixties who received an inactivated influenza vaccine.

The chain uses TRBV9 and TRBJ2-4; TRBD2 agrees at 7 bases. CDR1 and CDR2 (germline): SGDLS, YYNGEE. The J segment lost 8 bases and the V segment lost 1 base, leaving 9 bases of the junction unmatched. CDR3 size: 15 residues. The chain's CDR3 is CASSVLPGGGDIQYF. In DNA, the CDR3 is TGTGCCAGCAGCGTATTACCGGGGGGTGGTGACATTCAGTACTTC.

This clonotype was recorded a few times. The chain recombines TRBV10-2 with TRBJ2-3; 14 nucleotides agree with TRBD2. The CDR3 extends over 21 amino acids. Germline V gene lookup returns CDR1 WSHSY and CDR2 SAAADI. Trimming took 7 bases from V and 1 from J; bases not matched to a gene: 19. For the CDR3, the DNA is TGCGCCAGCACCCCGAGAGGAACCAGACTAGCGGGGGGGCCAGGCACAGATACGCAGTATTTT. Translated, it gives CASTPRGTRLAGGPGTDTQYF.

The sample holds many counts of this clonotype. The chain employs TRBV20-1 and TRBJ1-1, with D unresolved. From germline, CDR1 is DFQATT and CDR2 SNEGSKA (reference sequence). This CDR3 spans 14 amino acids. Trimming removed 1 base at V and 5 bases at J, with 14 bases between. The CDR3 reads CSARVWVVGTEAFF. The CDR3 DNA follows: TGCAGTGCTAGAGTTTGGGTCGTGGGGACTGAAGCTTTCTTT.

At least ten counts were recorded for this clonotype. J is TRBJ1-1 and V is TRBV4-1; possible D gene TRBD1, 5 bases. The germline V and J ends were trimmed by 1 base and 5 bases, with 14 bases remaining between them. The germline CDR1 and CDR2 sequences are MGHRA and YSYEKL. The CDR3 has 15 residues. The CDR3 protein is CASSQGGGRRTEAFF. The CDR3 coding sequence is TGCGCCAGCAGCCAAGGGGGGGGACGGAGGACTGAAGCTTTCTTT.

The gene calls are TRBV5-6 and TRBJ2-1; D may match TRBD1 or TRBD2 (5 bases each). Between the trimmed V and J ends, which lost 4 bases and 2 bases, there was a span of 13 bases. Germline CDR1 is SGHDT and CDR2 is YYEEEE. The CDR3 sequence is 15 residues long. DNA for the CDR3: TGTGCCAGCAGCGTCGGGACCAGCCCCTACAATGAGCAGTTCTTC. Protein sequence: CASSVGTSPYNEQFF.

This clonotype has a handful of counts. The CDR3: CASRPPSGELFF. CDR3 nucleotide sequence: TGTGCCAGCAGGCCCCCGTCCGGGGAGCTGTTTTTT. This chain uses TRBV7-3 with TRBJ2-2; D not certain. V was cut by 6 bases and J by 6 bases, with 8 bases left in between. CDR3 size: 12 residues. The germline gives CDR1 SGHTA, CDR2 FQGTGA.

This clonotype has a count of ten or more. This CDR3 reads CASSYGTDSYEQYF. CDR3 DNA sequence: TGTGCCAGCAGTTATGGCACTGACTCCTACGAGCAGTACTTC. V usage is TRBV6-5 and J usage is TRBJ2-7; unclear D gene. Germline CDR1 MNHEY, CDR2 SVGAGI. V was pared by 3 bases and J by 0 bases, with 9 bases between. The CDR3 length is 14 residues.

This clonotype appeared a few times. The chain is built from TRBV20-1 and TRBJ1-1; D uncertain. The CDR3 spans 12 residues. V gave up 5 bases and J gave up 0 bases, with 7 bases separating them. Germline V CDR1 and CDR2: DFQATT, SNEGSKA (reference sequence). This CDR3 is CSAEPLNTEAFF. The CDR3 DNA is TGCAGTGCTGAACCCTTGAACACTGAAGCTTTCTTT.

This clonotype was found a few times. The V gene is TRBV9, the J gene TRBJ1-6; a weak D match, TRBD1 (6 bases). This CDR3 has 16 residues. Trimming pared 0 bases from V and 2 bases from J, leaving 9 bases between. Looked up from germline, CDR1 is SGDLS and CDR2 is YYNGEE. The DNA for the CDR3 is TGTGCCAGCAGCGTAGATGGGGGCCCCTATAATTCACCCCTCCACTTT. Residues: CASSVDGGPYNSPLHF.

The chain joins TRBV3-1 to TRBJ1-1, with D maybe TRBD1 (5 bases). The CDR3 is 13 amino acids. The V end was cut by 1 base, the J end by 6 bases, with 9 bases between. From germline, CDR1 is LGHDT and CDR2 YNNKEL (reference sequence). The CDR3 DNA reads TGTGCCAGCAGCCAAGTCGGGGGGGCTGAAGCTTTCTTT. It codes for CASSQVGGAEAFF.

The CDR3 coding sequence is TGTGCCAGCAGTTACGGCAGGCTTAGTGAAAAACTGTTTTTT. It yields the protein CASSYGRLSEKLFF. V usage is TRBV6-5 and J usage is TRBJ1-4; D remains unclear. V lost 2 bases, J lost 7 bases, and 11 bases lay in between. The germline V gene encodes CDR1 MNHEY and CDR2 SVGAGI. The CDR3 spans 14 residues.

The CDR3 here is CASSRAADITEAFF. For the CDR3, the DNA is TGTGCCAGCAGTCGAGCGGCGGACATCACTGAAGCTTTCTTT. The V and J genes are TRBV12-3 or TRBV12-4 and TRBJ1-1; the D gene is possibly TRBD1 (5 bases). V lost 5 bases, J lost 4 bases, and 14 bases lay in between. This CDR3 has 14 amino acids.

This clonotype showed up just a few times. The J gene is TRBJ2-1, the V gene TRBV7-9; TRBD2 matches 12 bases. The V gene's germline CDR1 is SEHNR and CDR2 FQNEAQ (reference sequence). The CDR3 runs 14 residues. V shed 6 bases and J 6 bases; nucleotides not matched to a gene: 3. The CDR3 DNA is TGTGCCAGCAGACCTAGCGGGGGGGCCAATGAGCAGTTCTTC. Protein sequence: CASRPSGGANEQFF.

This clonotype occurred a few times. V is TRBV2 and J is TRBJ2-3, with D maybe TRBD1 (6 bases). Germline V gene data show CDR1 as SNHLY and CDR2 as FYNNEI. The CDR3 is 14 residues long. The germline V and J ends were trimmed by 8 bases and 6 bases, with 18 bases remaining between them. CDR3 coding DNA: TGTGCCAGCTCGAGCGACAGGTCCTCCGATACGCAGTATTTT. Residues: CASSSDRSSDTQYF. The entire variable domain, with the rest obtained from reference TRBV2 and TRBJ2-3, is as follows: EPEVTQTPSHQVTQMGQEVILRCVPISNHLYFYWYRQILGQKVEFLVSFYNNEISEKSEIFDDQFSVERPDGSNFTLKIRSTKLEDSAMYFCASSSDRSSDTQYFGPGTRLTVL.